Following are 23 T cell receptor beta chains from one sample sequenced in a study of blood T cell repertoires in COVID-19. Clones were sequenced by immunoSEQ multiplex PCR, and TCRdb holds only the in-frame ones, with some missing. The sample records roughly 250,000 clones, roughly 88% being singletons. The sequencing sample was made of PBMCs or T cells enriched from blood (not recorded which). The receptor set was obtained from a woman aged 45-60 years who had recovered from COVID-19.

This CDR3 is CAIRPSGSNDEQYF. DNA for the CDR3: TGTGCCATCAGGCCCAGCGGGAGTAACGACGAGCAGTACTTC. The rearrangement joins TRBV10-3 to TRBJ2-7, with 8 bases aligning to TRBD2. CDR1 and CDR2 (germline): ENHRY, SYGVKD. V gave up 6 bases and J gave up 5 bases; unmatched junction bases: 9. The CDR3 runs 14 residues.

The CDR3 region has the DNA TGTGCCAGCAGCCCACGGGGGACGACCAATTCACCCCTCCACTTT. Encoded protein: CASSPRGTTNSPLHF. The chain joins TRBV3-1 (or the pseudogene TRBV3-2) to TRBJ1-6; perhaps TRBD1 as D (5 bases). Germline V CDR1 and CDR2: LGHDT, YNNKEL (reference sequence). Trimming removed 4 bases at V and 7 bases at J, with 14 bases between. CDR3 length: 15 residues.

The rearrangement joins TRBV3-1 (or the pseudogene TRBV3-2) to TRBJ1-2; D unresolved. The CDR3 runs to 13 residues. V was shortened by 9 bases and J by 3 bases, with 14 bases between the two germline ends. The V gene's germline CDR1 is LGHDT and CDR2 YNNKEL (reference sequence). This CDR3 is CASVNWGDYGYTF. The CDR3 DNA reads TGTGCCAGTGTTAATTGGGGAGACTATGGCTACACCTTC.

This clone was observed a single time. The chain links TRBV28 to TRBJ2-5, with a tentative D call TRBD2 (6 bases). Germline V gives CDR1 MDHEN, CDR2 SYDVKM. V gave up 5 bases and J gave up 4 bases, with 17 bases separating them. The length of the CDR3 is 15 residues. CDR3 protein: CASSMGGPGIETQYF. CDR3 in DNA: TGTGCCAGCAGTATGGGGGGACCAGGAATAGAGACCCAGTACTTC.

The chain combines TRBV19 with TRBJ2-3; 7 bases line up with TRBD2. Losses at the gene ends were 2 bases for V and 8 bases for J; bases not matched to a gene: 1. CDR1 is LNHDA, CDR2 SQIVND, per germline (reference sequence). The CDR3 sequence is 12 residues long. CDR3 protein: CASSIWEGTQYF. The CDR3 coding sequence is TGTGCCAGTAGTATATGGGAGGGTACGCAGTATTTT.

The rearrangement joins TRBV23-1 to TRBJ1-1; TRBD1 matches at 7 bases. TRBV23-1 is flagged as an ORF with uncertain function. V gave up 0 bases and J gave up 11 bases; unmatched junction bases: 21. The length of the CDR3 is 18 residues. CDR3 residues: CASSQSRGEEGAVCYAFF. For the CDR3, the DNA is TGCGCCAGCAGTCAATCGCGCGGGGAGGAGGGGGCGGTTTGTTATGCTTTCTTT.

The gene calls are TRBV4-1 and TRBJ2-1, with TRBD2 matching 14 bases. V lost 5 bases to trimming and J lost 10 bases; unmatched junction nucleotides: 10. CDR1 and CDR2 from the germline V gene are MGHRA and YSYEKL. This CDR3 region has 16 residues. CDR3 DNA: TGCGCCAGCAGCTCTCGCACGGGACTAGCGGGAGAGGAGCAGTTCTTC. It codes for CASSSRTGLAGEEQFF.

V and J are TRBV11-2 and TRBJ1-5, with D uncertain. Germline-derived CDR1 and CDR2 are SGHAT and FQNNGV. V was cut by 1 base and J by 3 bases, with 7 bases left in between. The CDR3 has 14 residues. CDR3 coding DNA: TGTGCCAGCAGCTTAGGTCGTAACAATCAGCCCCAGCATTTT. Residues: CASSLGRNNQPQHF.

This clone has a handful of counts. The chain combines TRBV28 with TRBJ2-7; 9 bases are a match to TRBD1. In germline, CDR1 is MDHEN, CDR2 SYDVKM. V lost 6 bases, J lost 6 bases, and 9 bases stayed unmatched. CDR3 length equals 14 residues. CDR3 bases: TGTGCCAGCAGGCCGGGGACAGGGAGAGGCGAGCAGTACTTC. Translating gives CASRPGTGRGEQYF.

The rearrangement joins TRBV27 to TRBJ1-2; no clear D gene. CDR1 and CDR2 from the germline V gene are MNHEY and SMNVEV (reference sequence). The length of the CDR3 is 13 residues. V gave up 3 bases and J gave up 0 bases, with 5 bases separating them. In nucleotides, the CDR3 is TGTGCCAGCAGTTTGAGCGCTAACTATGGCTACACCTTC. Residues: CASSLSANYGYTF.

This sequence joins TRBV7-3 and TRBJ2-3, with D maybe TRBD2 (6 bases). The CDR3 contains 17 residues. The ends were cut back, 1 base at V and 1 base at J, with 15 bases in the middle. From germline, CDR1 is SGHTA and CDR2 FQGTGA. The CDR3 DNA reads TGTGCCAGCAGCTTAAATGGCGCCGGCGGGGGCACAGATACGCAGTATTTT. Its translation is CASSLNGAGGGTDTQYF.

The chain employs TRBV2 and TRBJ1-1; 7 bases are shared with TRBD1. Germline-derived CDR1 and CDR2 are SNHLY and FYNNEI. V gave up 9 bases and J gave up 0 bases; unmatched junction bases: 13. This CDR3 has 16 amino acids. This CDR3 reads CASRWWAGGMNTEAFF. The CDR3 DNA follows: TGTGCCAGTAGATGGTGGGCAGGGGGGATGAACACTGAAGCTTTCTTT. Full variable domain (missing parts from reference TRBV2 and TRBJ1-1): EPEVTQTPSHQVTQMGQEVILRCVPISNHLYFYWYRQILGQKVEFLVSFYNNEISEKSEIFDDQFSVERPDGSNFTLKIRSTKLEDSAMYFCASRWWAGGMNTEAFFGQGTRLTVV.

The CDR3 nucleotides read TGTGCCAGCAGCCCTTTGGCAGGGGTTGGAAACACCATATATTTT. Protein: CASSPLAGVGNTIYF. The chain employs TRBV7-6 and TRBJ1-3; perhaps TRBD1 as D (6 bases). The CDR3 covers 15 residues. Trimming left V 5 bases short and J 3 bases short, with 14 bases between. Germline V gene sequence: CDR1 SGHVS, CDR2 FNYEAQ. Full variable domain (outside the CDR3, taken from reference TRBV7-6 and TRBJ1-3): GAGVSQSPRYKVTKRGQDVALRCDPISGHVSLYWYRQALGQGPEFLTYFNYEAQQDKSGLPNDRFSAERPEGSISTLTIQRTEQRDSAMYRCASSPLAGVGNTIYFGEGSWLTVV.

The chain couples TRBV12-2 to TRBJ2-2; the table names TRBD2, a call not compared with the DNA. TRBV12-2 is described as a pseudogene. The CDR3 is made up of 12 amino acids. The CDR3 nucleotides read TGTGCAAGTCGCTTAGAGGAGGGGGAGCTGTTTTTT. Translating it yields CASRLEEGELFF.

The rearrangement joins TRBV5-1 to TRBJ1-2; D uncertain. Trimming cost V 0 bases and J 7 bases, with 22 bases left between them. Germline loops: CDR1 SGHRS, CDR2 YFSETQ. The CDR3 length is 17 residues. The CDR3 here is CASSLGAGSPQVAGYTF. Written as DNA, the CDR3 is TGCGCCAGCAGCTTGGGTGCAGGTTCCCCCCAGGTGGCTGGCTACACCTTC. Supplemented by reference TRBV5-1 and TRBJ1-2, the full variable domain reads KAGVTQTPRYLIKTRGQQVTLSCSPISGHRSVSWYQQTPGQGLQFLFEYFSETQRNKGNFPGRFSGRQFSNSRSEMNVSTLELGDSALYLCASSLGAGSPQVAGYTFGSGTRLTVV.

The chain is built from TRBV29-1 and TRBJ1-5; 8 nucleotides align to TRBD1. The CDR3 is 15 amino acids. J gave up 2 bases and V 0 bases, and 3 bases lay outside the gene matches. Per the germline V gene, CDR1 is SQVTM and CDR2 is ANQGSEA. The CDR3 DNA sequence: TGCAGCGTTGAAGAGACAGGGGCCGGCAATCAGCCCCAGCATTTT. Protein product: CSVEETGAGNQPQHF.

This sequence joins TRBV19 and TRBJ2-2, with 8 positions matching TRBD1. There are 15 residues in the CDR3. Trimming removed 7 bases from V and 3 bases from J; junction bases left unmatched: 7. In germline, CDR1 is LNHDA, CDR2 SQIVND (reference sequence). The CDR3 here is CASIPGQEYTGELFF. CDR3 DNA: TGTGCCAGTATTCCGGGACAGGAGTACACCGGGGAGCTGTTTTTT. Using reference TRBV19 and TRBJ2-2 for the parts outside the CDR3, the full variable domain is DGGITQSPKYLFRKEGQNVTLSCEQNLNHDAMYWYRQDPGQGLRLIYYSQIVNDFQKGDIAEGYSVSREKKESFPLTVTSAQKNPTAFYLCASIPGQEYTGELFFGEGSRLTVL.

The rearrangement joins TRBV28 to TRBJ2-5; possibly TRBD2 for D (6 bases). V lost 8 bases, J lost 7 bases, and 17 bases lay in between. The CDR3 runs to 13 residues. The germline V gene has CDR1 MDHEN and CDR2 SYDVKM. CDR3: CASGAGPRGTQYF. CDR3 in DNA: TGTGCCAGCGGCGCGGGGCCAAGGGGGACCCAGTACTTC.

The rearrangement joins TRBV5-1 to TRBJ1-2; TRBD1 might be the D (5 bases). The CDR3 runs 15 residues. Germline V CDR1 and CDR2: SGHRS, YFSETQ. V lost 0 bases, J lost 6 bases, and 15 bases lay in between. The CDR3 is CASSLVWGGENGYTF. CDR3 in DNA: TGCGCCAGCAGCTTGGTCTGGGGAGGGGAAAATGGCTACACCTTC. The full variable domain, completed using reference TRBV5-1 and TRBJ1-2, is KAGVTQTPRYLIKTRGQQVTLSCSPISGHRSVSWYQQTPGQGLQFLFEYFSETQRNKGNFPGRFSGRQFSNSRSEMNVSTLELGDSALYLCASSLVWGGENGYTFGSGTRLTVV.

The rearrangement joins TRBV7-8 to TRBJ2-5, with 9 bases that match TRBD1. Germline-derived CDR1 and CDR2 are SGHVS and FQNEAQ. V was clipped by 0 bases and J by 3 bases; unmatched bases: 8. This CDR3 region has 17 residues. DNA for the CDR3: TGTGCCAGCAGCTTAGCCGGGACAGGGAAGATGAAAGAGACCCAGTACTTC. Amino acids: CASSLAGTGKMKETQYF. Complete variable domain (other parts from reference TRBV7-8 and TRBJ2-5): GAGVSQSPRYKVAKRGQDVALRCDPISGHVSLFWYQQALGQGPEFLTYFQNEAQLDKSGLPSDRFFAERPEGSVSTLKIQRTQQEDSAVYLCASSLAGTGKMKETQYFGPGTRLLVL.

The chain uses TRBV4-1 and TRBJ2-7; 8 bases line up with TRBD2. Per germline, CDR1 MGHRA and CDR2 YSYEKL. This CDR3 spans 15 amino acids. Trimming removed 0 bases from V and 4 bases from J; junction bases left unmatched: 5. CDR3 sequence: CASSQEERLAYEQYF. The CDR3 DNA reads TGCGCCAGCAGCCAAGAGGAGCGACTAGCGTACGAGCAGTACTTC.

This clone was found a few times. The DNA of the CDR3 is TGCGCCAGCAGCTGGACAGGGCGCAATCAGCCCCAGCATTTT. Amino acid sequence: CASSWTGRNQPQHF. The rearrangement joins TRBV10-2 to TRBJ1-5; 8 nucleotides match TRBD1. The V gene's germline CDR1 is WSHSY and CDR2 SAAADI. The CDR3 is made up of 14 amino acids. Losses at the gene ends were 6 bases for V and 2 bases for J; bases not matched to a gene: 3.

This clone was picked up a small number of times. The chain has TRBV28 and TRBJ1-4; D ambiguous. Germline V lookup: CDR1 MDHEN, CDR2 SYDVKM. With 6 bases removed from V and 8 bases from J, the gap between germline ends came to 16 bases. This CDR3 comprises 14 residues. The CDR3 region has the DNA TGTGCCAGCAGACGACCGGGAGGAGGGGAAAAACTGTTTTTT. Amino acids: CASRRPGGGEKLFF.